One and the same sample provided the 32 T cell receptor beta chains below, sequenced in a study of T cell clonality in common variable immunodeficiency. Sequencing was performed with immunoSEQ multiplex PCR; in TCRdb, only in-frame clones are kept and a portion is missing. The repertoire consists of approximately 75,000 clones, none detected only once. Sequencing used peripheral blood mononuclear cells. These receptors were obtained from a person between 18 and 70 years old in good health.

For this clone: With the read ending 3 residues before the CDR3 end, the germline J gene is used to fill in that end. The rearrangement links TRBV23-1 to TRBJ1-2; TRBD1 matches 9 bases. TRBV23-1 has ORF status, its function being uncertain. The CDR3 contains 15 residues. Unmatched junction bases numbered 4, after V lost 0 bases and J lost 5 bases. The CDR3 reads CASSQSQGALYGYTF. Partial CDR3 DNA: TGCGCCAGCAGTCAATCACAGGGGGCTCTATATGGC.

There are many counts of this clone. The sequenced part of the CDR3 DNA is TGTGCCTGGAGTTTAGCGGTAACCTACAATGAG. Its translation is CAWSLAVTYNE. The complete CDR3 reads CAWSLAVTYNEQFF. V is TRBV30 and J is TRBJ2-1; D is possibly TRBD2 (6 bases). The read finishes 3 residues shy of the CDR3 end, and the germline J gene is used to complete it. The germline CDR1 and CDR2 sequences are GTSNPN and SVGIG (reference sequence). The V end was cut by 2 bases, the J end by 2 bases, with 10 bases between. This CDR3 has 14 residues.

In this sample, this clone turned up many times. The DNA ends 3 residues before the CDR3 does, and the rest of the CDR3 is filled in from the germline J gene. The chain combines TRBV20-1 with TRBJ2-7; D is undetermined. Trimming took 0 bases from V and 4 from J, leaving 13 bases between them. The CDR3 has 14 residues. The germline V gene encodes CDR1 DFQATT and CDR2 SNEGSKA (reference sequence). CDR3 bases read: TGCAGTGCTAGAGATGGGCGCTCTCAATACGAG. Protein sequence: CSARDGRSQYE. The CDR3 as a whole reads CSARDGRSQYEQYF.

There are many counts of this clone. The read falls 3 residues short of the CDR3 end, and the missing part is taken from the germline J gene. This chain uses TRBV5-1 with TRBJ2-7; D is undetermined. Trimming shortened V by 0 bases and J by 2 bases, and 9 bases separated the two germline ends. Germline V CDR1 and CDR2: SGHRS, YFSETQ. CDR3 length equals 14 residues. CDR3 DNA, as far as it was read: TGCGCCAGCAGCTTGGCTGGGCCCGCCTACGAG. It codes for CASSLAGPAYE. The entire CDR3 is CASSLAGPAYEQYF.

In this sample, this clone turned up many times. The read halts 3 residues ahead of the CDR3 end, with the missing end drawn from the germline J gene. The chain couples TRBV5-1 to TRBJ2-2; D may be TRBD1 (6 bases). Germline loops: CDR1 SGHRS, CDR2 YFSETQ. CDR3 length: 15 residues. V shed 5 bases and J shed 0 bases, with 11 bases lying between them. CDR3 amino acids: CASRTGTPNTGELFF. CDR3 DNA, as far as it was read: TGCGCCAGCAGAACCGGGACACCGAACACCGGGGAG.

This clone has at least ten counts. The CDR3 is cut off 3 residues early in the read; its end comes from the germline J gene. V is TRBV28 and J is TRBJ1-5; unclear D gene. V was pared by 3 bases and J by 6 bases, with 6 bases between. The CDR3 runs to 12 residues. Germline V gene lookup returns CDR1 MDHEN and CDR2 SYDVKM. CDR3 DNA, as far as it was read: TGTGCCAGCAGTTTTAGTCTTCAGCCC. The encoded protein is CASSFSLQP. The whole CDR3 is CASSFSLQPQHF.

This clone came up many times. The read ends 3 residues shy of where the CDR3 ends; the end is completed using the germline J gene. The chain employs TRBV18 and TRBJ2-7; 7 bases fit TRBD1. Losses at the gene ends were 6 bases for V and 3 bases for J; bases not matched to a gene: 8. There are 14 residues in the CDR3. Germline values: CDR1 KGHSH, CDR2 LQKENI. The CDR3 DNA, read in part, is TGTGCCAGCTCGCTACGACAGGGTTTCTACGAG. Translated: CASSLRQGFYE. The CDR3 as a whole reads CASSLRQGFYEQYF.

This clone was observed at least ten times. The CDR3 extends 3 residues past the end of the read, so its final part is completed from the germline J gene. The rearrangement joins TRBV7-8 to TRBJ2-2; D perhaps matches TRBD2 (6 bases). The length of the CDR3 is 16 residues. The germline CDR1 and CDR2 sequences are SGHVS and FQNEAQ. V gave up 5 bases and J gave up 4 bases, with 17 bases separating them. The sequenced CDR3 bases are TGTGCCAGCAGCCATCGGAGACTAGGGTCCACCGGGGAG. Residues: CASSHRRLGSTGE. From start to end, the CDR3 is CASSHRRLGSTGELFF. The full variable domain, completed using reference TRBV7-8 and TRBJ2-2, is GAGVSQSPRYKVAKRGQDVALRCDPISGHVSLFWYQQALGQGPEFLTYFQNEAQLDKSGLPSDRFFAERPEGSVSTLKIQRTQQEDSAVYLCASSHRRLGSTGELFFGEGSRLTVL.

This clone was seen repeatedly, ten times or more. Read coverage stops 3 residues before the CDR3 terminus; the germline J gene supplies the remainder. This chain connects TRBV20-1 to TRBJ2-1; D possibly corresponds to TRBD1 (5 bases). V was trimmed by 7 bases and J by 6 bases, leaving 7 bases between them. Per the germline V gene, CDR1 is DFQATT and CDR2 is SNEGSKA (reference sequence). CDR3 size: 10 residues. The covered CDR3 bases are TGCAGTGGGGGCCCCAATGAG. Translating it yields CSGGPNE. The whole CDR3 sequence reads CSGGPNEQFF.

This clone has ten or more counts. Possible read error: a much larger clone is one base away. The CDR3 extends 3 residues past the end of the read, so its final part is completed from the germline J gene. The chain combines TRBV7-3 with TRBJ2-5; 12 nucleotides align to TRBD2. Germline V CDR1 and CDR2: SGHTA, FQGTGA. The CDR3 has 15 amino acids. Losses at the gene ends were 5 bases for V and 1 base for J; bases not matched to a gene: 2. The covered CDR3 bases are TGTGCCAGCAGCCTGGGACTAGCGGGCCAAGAGACC. This encodes CASSLGLAGQET. The whole CDR3 sequence is CASSLGLAGQETQYF.

This clone showed up many times. The read comes to an end 3 residues before the CDR3 does, leaving the germline J gene to fill in the end. V usage is TRBV19 and J usage is TRBJ2-2; 7 bases fit TRBD1. This CDR3 comprises 14 residues. Germline V lookup: CDR1 LNHDA, CDR2 SQIVND (reference sequence). The V segment lost 10 bases and the J segment 0 bases; nucleotides outside the gene matches: 5. The CDR3 bases that were read are TGTGCCACTCTGGGGACAGCGAACACCGGGGAG. Translated: CATLGTANTGE. The full CDR3 reads CATLGTANTGELFF.

This clone occurred many times. The read terminates 3 residues ahead of where the CDR3 ends, so the germline J gene completes it. The chain employs TRBV7-8 and TRBJ1-4, with 7 bases fitting TRBD1. Germline V gene lookup returns CDR1 SGHVS and CDR2 FQNEAQ. CDR3 size: 18 residues. J lost 0 bases, V lost 2 bases, and 9 bases had no gene match. Incomplete CDR3 DNA: TGTGCCAGCAGCTTATTCGGCAGGGGGGCTTCAACTAATGAAAAA. As protein: CASSLFGRGASTNEK. The CDR3 in its entirety is CASSLFGRGASTNEKLFF.

This clone was detected ten times or more. The DNA ends 3 residues before the CDR3 does, and the rest of the CDR3 is filled in from the germline J gene. The chain is built from TRBV14 and TRBJ2-1; maybe TRBD2 (6 bases). V was shortened by 3 bases and J by 4 bases, with 7 bases between the two germline ends. CDR1 and CDR2 from the germline V gene are SGHDN and FVKESK. The CDR3 loop spans 13 amino acids. CDR3 sequence: CASSHGLYNEQFF. The sequenced part of the CDR3 DNA is TGTGCCAGCAGCCACGGACTATACAATGAG.

This clone was seen ten or more times. CDR3 loop: CASSRTSLNYNEQFF. The part of the CDR3 DNA that was read is TGTGCCAGCAGCCGGACTAGCCTTAACTACAATGAG. The rearrangement links TRBV14 to TRBJ2-1; TRBD2 aligns across 8 bases. Sequencing ends 3 residues short of the CDR3 end; the germline J gene provides the rest. Germline CDR1 SGHDN, CDR2 FVKESK. Trimming removed 4 bases from V and 3 bases from J; junction bases left unmatched: 5. The CDR3 is 15 amino acids.

In its sample, this clone was seen many times. The read terminates 3 residues before the CDR3 end, so the remaining end is supplied by the germline J gene. The chain recombines TRBV20-1 with TRBJ2-2; no clear D gene. CDR1 is DFQATT and CDR2 is SNEGSKA in the germline V gene (reference sequence). The CDR3 runs to 14 residues. The V end lost 1 base, the J end lost 3 bases, and 9 bases lay between the germline ends. The CDR3 reads CSARGPTYTGELFF. Partial CDR3 DNA: TGCAGTGCTAGAGGTCCCACATACACCGGGGAG.

This clone has a count of ten or more. The CDR3 extends 3 residues past the end of the read, so its final part is completed from the germline J gene. The V gene is TRBV18, the J gene TRBJ1-5; perhaps TRBD1 as D (5 bases). V shed 0 bases and J shed 2 bases, with 11 bases lying between them. Looked up from germline, CDR1 is KGHSH and CDR2 is LQKENI. The CDR3 consists of 16 residues. Here the CDR3 reads CASSPPGRGGNQPQHF. The sequenced CDR3 bases are TGTGCCAGCTCACCACCTGGACGGGGGGGCAATCAGCCC.

This clone was detected ten times or more. The read falls 3 residues short of the CDR3 end, and the missing part is taken from the germline J gene. J is TRBJ1-2 and V is TRBV20-1, with TRBD1 matching over 10 bases. The CDR3 extends over 15 amino acids. The J segment lost 4 bases and the V segment lost 2 bases, leaving 7 bases of the junction unmatched. Germline loops: CDR1 DFQATT, CDR2 SNEGSKA (reference sequence). The covered CDR3 bases are TGCAGTGCTAGACGGGACAGGGGAACATCCTATGGC. It translates to CSARRDRGTSYG. The whole CDR3 sequence is CSARRDRGTSYGYTF.

This clone was found many times. The read falls 3 residues short of the CDR3 end, and the missing part is taken from the germline J gene. V and J are TRBV5-4 and TRBJ2-2; 13 bases line up with TRBD2. Germline V CDR1 and CDR2: SGHNT, YYREEE (reference sequence). V shed 3 bases, J shed 6 bases, and the junction held 5 bases outside the gene matches. The CDR3 runs 16 residues. This CDR3 is CASSSGTSGNPGELFF. Incomplete CDR3 DNA: TGTGCCAGCAGCTCTGGGACTAGCGGGAATCCCGGGGAG.

Many counts were recorded for this clone. The CDR3 goes on 3 residues after the read ends, and that part is filled in from the germline J gene. This chain uses TRBV2 with TRBJ2-7; 10 bases match TRBD2. The CDR3 is 15 amino acids. The V segment lost 5 bases and the J segment 3 bases; nucleotides outside the gene matches: 7. CDR1 and CDR2 (germline): SNHLY, FYNNEI. CDR3 DNA, as far as it was read: TGTGCCAGCAGTTCCCCGGGACTAGCGATCTACGAG. This encodes CASSSPGLAIYE. The whole CDR3 sequence reads CASSSPGLAIYEQYF.

The table lists this clone with many counts. The CDR3 goes on 3 residues after the read ends, and that part is filled in from the germline J gene. The rearrangement joins TRBV7-3 to TRBJ2-1; TRBD1 might be the D (6 bases). Germline V CDR1 and CDR2: SGHTA, FQGTGA. This CDR3 is built from 16 residues. V was cut by 5 bases and J by 6 bases, with 20 bases left in between. The sequenced part of the CDR3 DNA is TGTGCCAGCAGCGGACAGCCGGGGACCCAATCCAATGAG. Translation: CASSGQPGTQSNE. The full CDR3 sequence reads CASSGQPGTQSNEQFF.

This clone was detected many times. The read comes to an end 3 residues before the CDR3 does, leaving the germline J gene to fill in the end. The V and J genes are TRBV5-1 and TRBJ1-3; the D is unclear. Per germline, CDR1 SGHRS and CDR2 YFSETQ. This CDR3 comprises 16 residues. V dropped 0 bases and J dropped 0 bases, with 10 bases sitting between them. CDR3 in amino acids: CASSLGSTASGNTIYF. The part of the CDR3 DNA that was read is TGCGCCAGCAGCTTGGGCAGCACAGCCTCTGGAAACACC.

This clone was recorded at least ten times. The CDR3 extends 3 residues past the end of the read, so its final part is completed from the germline J gene. The rearrangement joins TRBV6-2 or TRBV6-3 to TRBJ2-7; D is unclear. Germline loops: CDR1 MNHEY, CDR2 SVGEGT. This CDR3 has 15 amino acids. The V gene lost 0 bases and the J gene lost 3 bases, with 12 bases spanning the gap. The covered CDR3 bases are TGTGCCAGCAGTTACTCGAGTAAAGGTTTCTACGAG. Amino acid sequence: CASSYSSKGFYE. The full CDR3 sequence reads CASSYSSKGFYEQYF.

This clone was seen more than once but under ten times. The CDR3 is cut off 3 residues early in the read; its end comes from the germline J gene. The chain uses TRBV11-1 and TRBJ2-1, with 10 bases aligning to TRBD2. This CDR3 is 14 amino acids long. V shed 6 bases, J shed 9 bases, and the junction held 8 bases outside the gene matches. Per germline, CDR1 SGHAT and CDR2 FQDESV (reference sequence). CDR3 in amino acids: CASSSLAGGIEQFF. Incomplete CDR3 DNA: TGTGCCAGCAGTTCCTTAGCGGGAGGCATTGAG.

At least ten counts were recorded for this clone. The read ends 3 residues before the CDR3 terminus; that terminus is restored from the germline J gene. V is TRBV7-8 and J is TRBJ2-3; D perhaps matches TRBD1 (5 bases). The CDR3 contains 14 residues. CDR1 and CDR2 from the germline V gene are SGHVS and FQNEAQ. The CDR3 protein is CASSLVGPGATQYF. CDR3 DNA, as far as it was read: TGTGCCAGCAGCTTAGTAGGCCCTGGGGCGACG.

This clone was recorded many times. Read data end 3 residues before the CDR3 end; the end is taken from the germline J gene. This sequence joins TRBV7-2 and TRBJ2-3, with D unclear. CDR1 is SGHTA and CDR2 is FQGNSA in the germline V gene. The CDR3 sequence is 14 residues long. Trimming shortened V by 5 bases and J by 7 bases, and 16 bases separated the two germline ends. The CDR3: CASSRPPISHTQYF. The part of the CDR3 DNA that was read is TGTGCCAGCAGCCGCCCCCCTATCTCCCATACG. Full variable domain (remainder filled in from reference TRBV7-2 and TRBJ2-3): GAGVSQSPSNKVTEKGKDVELRCDPISGHTALYWYRQSLGQGLEFLIYFQGNSAPDKSGLPSDRFSAERTGGSVSTLTIQRTQQEDSAVYLCASSRPPISHTQYFGPGTRLTVL.

This clone has ten or more counts. Coverage ceases 3 residues before the CDR3 finishes, and the germline J gene fills in the end. The rearrangement uses TRBV9 and TRBJ2-5, with 9 bases fitting TRBD1. Germline CDR1 and CDR2: SGDLS and YYNGEE. Losses at the gene ends were 7 bases for V and 5 bases for J; bases not matched to a gene: 9. The CDR3 spans 14 residues. The CDR3 DNA, read in part, is TGTGCCAGCTCCGGGACAGGGATGGGCGAGACC. Amino acid sequence: CASSGTGMGET. Given in full, the CDR3 is CASSGTGMGETQYF.

As to this clone: The CDR3 end falls 3 residues outside the read, so it is completed with the germline J gene. The chain combines TRBV7-2 with TRBJ1-1, with D possibly matching TRBD1 (6 bases). Trimming left V 1 base short and J 0 bases short, with 6 bases between. This CDR3 has 14 residues. Germline V gene sequence: CDR1 SGHTA, CDR2 FQGNSA. CDR3 amino acids: CASSLEGVNTEAFF. The CDR3 bases that were read are TGTGCCAGCAGCTTAGAGGGGGTGAACACTGAA.

This clone was found many times. The sequenced fragment ends 3 residues before the CDR3 boundary, so the rest is inferred from the germline J gene. The J gene is TRBJ2-5, the V gene TRBV7-9; 7 bases line up with TRBD2. CDR1 is SEHNR, CDR2 FQNEAQ, per germline (reference sequence). This CDR3 is 14 amino acids long. The junction had 3 bases not matched to a gene; V was cut back by 2 bases and J by 3 bases. The CDR3 loop is CASSLMSGEETQYF. Incomplete CDR3 DNA: TGTGCCAGCAGCTTAATGAGCGGGGAAGAGACC.

This clone was observed at least ten times. An end of the junction differs from the germline gene, which may be a read error. Incomplete CDR3 DNA: TGCGCCAGCAGCCTGGGTCCCGGGACAGGGAACTATGGC. Protein product: CASSLGPGTGNYG. The CDR3 as a whole reads CASSLGPGTGNYGYTF. The chain has TRBV4-2 and TRBJ1-2; 9 bases are shared with TRBD1. The observed sequence ends 3 residues before the CDR3 terminus, with the missing tail filled in from the germline J gene. Per germline, CDR1 LGHNA and CDR2 YNFKEQ. This CDR3 spans 16 amino acids.

This clone was counted at least ten times. The sequence runs out 3 residues before the end of the CDR3; the remainder is reconstructed from the germline J gene. This chain uses TRBV20-1 with TRBJ2-1; D is perhaps TRBD2 (5 bases). There are 15 residues in the CDR3. V lost 5 bases and J lost 9, with 23 bases in between. Looked up from germline, CDR1 is DFQATT and CDR2 is SNEGSKA (reference sequence). CDR3 DNA, as far as it was read: TGCAGTGCTTCAGGACTCAACACCCCCCTCGGTGAG. Its translation is CSASGLNTPLGE. The CDR3 reads in full as CSASGLNTPLGEQFF.

In this sample, this clone turned up many times. The DNA read from the CDR3 is TGTGCCAGCAGTGCGGCGACTAGCGGGACCTACAATGAG. It yields the protein CASSAATSGTYNE. The complete CDR3 protein is CASSAATSGTYNEQFF. The chain is built from TRBV6-1 and TRBJ2-1; 11 nucleotides align to TRBD2. The CDR3 end falls 3 residues outside the read, so it is completed with the germline J gene. The CDR3 contains 16 residues. From germline, CDR1 is MNHNS and CDR2 SASEGT. After removal of 4 bases from V and 2 bases from J, the junction contained 4 bases not matched to a gene.

This clone was observed at least ten times. The read stops 3 residues short of the end of the CDR3; the missing end is completed from the germline J gene. The chain combines TRBV7-9 with TRBJ2-7; TRBD2 is a possible D gene (6 bases). The V end lost 5 bases, the J end lost 0 bases, and 11 bases lay between the germline ends. Germline-derived CDR1 and CDR2 are SEHNR and FQNEAQ (reference sequence). CDR3 length: 14 residues. The CDR3 sequence is CASSGRGRSYEQYF. Partial CDR3 DNA: TGTGCCAGCAGCGGGCGGGGCCGCTCCTACGAG.